The next 12 T cell receptor beta chains were all read from a single sample in a study of CD8 T cells in Susac syndrome. Random hexamers primed reverse transcription of about 0.5 to 1 ug RNA. TCRdb independently ran MiXCR on the immunoSEQ multiplex PCR reads; one entry per CDR3 protein. Of under 200,000 distinct CDR3 sequences in the sample, approximately 96% are singletons; the top ten hold approximately 0.1%. Sequencing was done on a sample of CD4+ T cells from PBMCs. Receptors originate from a human donor with Susac syndrome.

CDR3 loop: CASSLGTGVNEKLFF. The CDR3 bases are TGCGCCAGCAGCTTGGGGACAGGGGTGAATGAAAAACTGTTTTTT. The gene calls are TRBV5-1 and TRBJ1-4, with 9 nucleotides matching TRBD1. This CDR3 has 15 amino acids. With V trimmed by 0 bases and J by 5 bases, 2 bases remained unmatched. The V gene's germline CDR1 is SGHRS and CDR2 YFSETQ.

The rearrangement uses TRBV5-6 and TRBJ1-2; tentatively, D is TRBD1 (5 bases). Trimming stripped 0 bases from V and 8 bases from J, with 14 bases between. CDR3 size: 14 residues. Germline V gives CDR1 SGHDT, CDR2 YYEEEE. The CDR3 reads CASSLGQRSVGYTF. The DNA of the CDR3 is TGTGCCAGCAGCTTGGGACAGCGCAGCGTAGGCTACACCTTC.

The chain links TRBV6-5 to TRBJ2-5; 12 nucleotides match TRBD2. The CDR3 length is 14 residues. After removal of 5 bases from V and 8 bases from J, the junction contained 6 bases not matched to a gene. CDR1 is MNHEY and CDR2 is SVGAGI in the germline V gene. The CDR3 sequence is CASSVLAGGFTQYF. The CDR3 region has the DNA TGTGCCAGCAGTGTACTAGCGGGGGGATTCACCCAGTACTTC.

The chain carries TRBV9 and TRBJ1-2; D is possibly TRBD1 (5 bases). Deletions cut 0 bases from V and 5 bases from J, with 17 bases between. This CDR3 is 16 amino acids long. Germline V gives CDR1 SGDLS, CDR2 YYNGEE. The CDR3 nucleotides read TGTGCCAGCAGCGTAGCTGATTTCGGGGGGAATTATGGCTACACCTTC. Residues: CASSVADFGGNYGYTF.

The chain uses TRBV28 and TRBJ1-6, with a weak D call TRBD1 (6 bases). Germline V lookup: CDR1 MDHEN, CDR2 SYDVKM. The length of the CDR3 is 13 residues. V was clipped by 10 bases and J by 6 bases, with 13 bases between them. CDR3 nucleotides: TGTGCCACCCAGGACAGAGCTAATTCACCCCTCCACTTT. Encoded protein: CATQDRANSPLHF.

V gene TRBV20-1 combines with J gene TRBJ2-3; D unresolved. The CDR3 has 13 residues. Germline lookup yields CDR1 DFQATT and CDR2 SNEGSKA (reference sequence). V was clipped by 5 bases and J by 0 bases, with 9 bases between them. The CDR3: CSAGQASTDTQYF. The CDR3, as DNA: TGCAGTGCTGGGCAGGCTAGCACAGATACGCAGTATTTT.

The CDR3 region is CSVRTGGNTEAFF. CDR3 nucleotide sequence: TGCAGCGTGAGGACAGGGGGGAACACTGAAGCTTTCTTT. The chain employs TRBV29-1 and TRBJ1-1, with 10 positions matching TRBD1. The germline V gene encodes CDR1 SQVTM and CDR2 ANQGSEA. The V and J ends lost 6 bases and 1 base, in that order; junction bases with no gene match: 2. CDR3 length: 13 residues.

This chain joins TRBV6-6 and TRBJ1-1; 8 bases map to TRBD1. Germline loops: CDR1 MNHNY, CDR2 SVGAGI (reference sequence). The CDR3 consists of 14 residues. After removal of 2 bases from V and 4 bases from J, the junction contained 3 bases not matched to a gene. The CDR3 DNA sequence: TGTGCCAGCAGTTACCTCGACAGGGGCACTGAAGCTTTCTTT. Its translation is CASSYLDRGTEAFF.

The chain joins TRBV6-6 to TRBJ2-3, with 13 nucleotides matching TRBD2. V was clipped by 6 bases and J by 3 bases; unmatched bases: 6. The CDR3 has 16 amino acids. Germline assignment: CDR1 MNHNY and CDR2 SVGAGI (reference sequence). The CDR3 loop is CASSPKGLAGTDTQYF. As DNA, the CDR3 is TGTGCCAGCAGCCCCAAGGGACTAGCGGGGACAGATACGCAGTATTTT.

The rearrangement links TRBV12-3 or TRBV12-4 to TRBJ2-1; D remains unclear. The CDR3 is made up of 11 amino acids. Trimming shortened V by 7 bases and J by 8 bases, and 9 bases separated the two germline ends. CDR3 in amino acids: CASTETDEQFF. The CDR3 DNA sequence: TGTGCCAGCACGGAGACGGATGAGCAGTTCTTC.

This chain connects TRBV19 to TRBJ2-3; a weak D match, TRBD2 (5 bases). Between the trimmed V and J ends, which lost 2 bases and 0 bases, there was a span of 9 bases. Germline V gives CDR1 LNHDA, CDR2 SQIVND (reference sequence). This CDR3 spans 15 amino acids. The CDR3 sequence: CASSITRTSTDTQYF. CDR3 nucleotide sequence: TGTGCCAGTAGTATAACTAGAACAAGCACAGATACGCAGTATTTT.

CDR3: CASSLKGGETQYF. CDR3 sequence (DNA): TGTGCCAGCAGCTTAAAAGGGGGAGAGACCCAGTACTTC. The chain links TRBV7-9 to TRBJ2-5, with D perhaps TRBD1 (6 bases). Trimming took 2 bases from V and 4 from J, leaving 8 bases between them. Looked up from germline, CDR1 is SEHNR and CDR2 is FQNEAQ (reference sequence). The CDR3 has 13 residues.